This record concerns one TCR beta chain sequence. This CDR3 is built from 14 residues. The germline V gene encodes CDR1 MNHEY and CDR2 SMNVEV (reference sequence). Trimming removed 6 bases from V and 7 bases from J; junction bases left unmatched: 8. This record belongs to a study of blood T cell repertoires in COVID-19. Participants came from 24 US areas, aged roughly 18 to 95 years. The repertoire was sequenced with immunoSEQ multiplex PCR; TCRdb's copy has only in-frame clones and lacks some. The table has 250,000 or so clones, about 88% seen once. This rearrangement joins TRBV27 to TRBJ2-1, with 8 bases fitting TRBD1. Sequencing was carried out using PBMCs or T cells enriched from blood (not recorded which). The source is a woman between 45 and 60 years old who had been exposed to COVID-19. CDR3 nucleotide sequence: TGTGCCAGCAGCTCCGGGACAGGACCAAATGAGCAGTTCTTC. As protein: CASSSGTGPNEQFF.